Listed here is a single T cell receptor (beta chain). Methods used by the authors: Nucleated cell number was recorded as an estimate derived from reference gene primer amplification. Assay used: immunoSEQ multiplex PCR; TCRdb lists only in-frame clones, some missing. D and trimming were read from the DNA, whereas the V and J calls and clone size are those reported in that table. The repertoire has about 360,000 clones, about 88% of them found once; the top ten carry 7.1%. This specimen belongs to a study of blood T cell repertoires in COVID-19. At the level of the study: From the United States, Italy and Spain came samples of acute and convalescent COVID-19. PBMCs, B-cell-depleted T cells, or T cells provided the cDNA or gDNA that made up the material.

This CDR3 contains 14 residues. V lost 0 bases, J lost 5 bases, and 11 bases lay in between. Germline-derived CDR1 and CDR2 are SGHRS and YFSETQ. The TCR was taken from a woman in her sixties with COVID-19, enrolled during active disease. The J gene is TRBJ2-5, the V gene TRBV5-1; perhaps TRBD1 as D (6 bases). Sequencing was performed on peripheral blood. The DNA of the CDR3 is TGCGCCAGCAGCTTGGGGGGGCCGGGGGAGACCCAGTACTTC. As protein: CASSLGGPGETQYF.